This section outlines one TCR beta chain sequence together with its context. The sample comes from a study of blood T cell repertoires in COVID-19. For the study at large: The analysed material was cDNA or gDNA that came from T cells, B-cell-depleted T cells, or PBMCs.

The authors' processing: Amplification from reference gene primers served as the basis for estimated nucleated cell counts. Clones were read by immunoSEQ multiplex PCR, and TCRdb kept only the in-frame ones, dropping some. D and trimming were read from the DNA, whereas the V and J calls and clone size are those reported in that table. The table lists roughly 200,000 clones, 85% of them singletons. The germline CDR1 and CDR2 sequences are KGHSH and LQKENI. The V and J ends lost 3 bases and 3 bases respectively, with 8 bases between them. The CDR3 extends over 13 amino acids. Source material: PBMCs or T cells enriched from blood (not recorded which). The rearrangement uses TRBV18 and TRBJ1-1; tentative D call: TRBD1 (5 bases). The receptor was isolated from a man aged 35-49 years who had recovered from COVID-19. As DNA, the CDR3 is TGTGCCAGCTCACCGCAGGGCTACACTGAAGCTTTCTTT. It yields the protein CASSPQGYTEAFF. Looking up the rest from reference TRBV18 and TRBJ1-1 gives the full variable domain: NAGVMQNPRHLVRRRGQEARLRCSPMKGHSHVYWYRQLPEEGLKFMVYLQKENIIDESGMPKERFSAEFPKEGPSILRIQQVVRGDSAAYFCASSPQGYTEAFFGQGTRLTVV.